A single sample gave rise to the 30 T cell receptor beta chains below, sequenced in a study of T cells after yellow fever vaccination. MiXCR was run by TCRdb on the 5' RACE reads, yielding one entry per CDR3 protein. This sample has 450,000 to 550,000 distinct CDR3 sequences, with 21% found just once. This specimen consisted of PBMCs, obtained approximately 22 days after the first yellow fever vaccination. The source is a man aged 18 to 29 who received the YFV17D yellow fever vaccine.

The gene calls are TRBV7-9 and TRBJ1-1; D is unresolved. CDR1 and CDR2 from the germline V gene are SEHNR and FQNEAQ (reference sequence). Trimming cost V 6 bases and J 5 bases, with 10 bases left between them. CDR3 length: 12 amino acids. DNA of the CDR3: TGTGCCAGCAGTCAGGACGATACTGAAGCTTTCTTT. Translation gives CASSQDDTEAFF.

V and J are TRBV7-3 and TRBJ2-3; D gene unclear. The germline CDR1 and CDR2 sequences are SGHTA and FQGTGA. This CDR3 has 14 residues. Trimming took off 1 base at V and 1 base at J, with 6 bases between the two ends. Written as DNA, the CDR3 is TGTGCCAGCAGCTTAAACGCGCGCACAGATACGCAGTATTTT. The encoded protein is CASSLNARTDTQYF.

The V and J genes are TRBV19 and TRBJ1-4, with D hard to call. The CDR3 is 13 residues long. V lost 6 bases and J 5 bases, leaving 10 bases between the germline ends. Germline V gives CDR1 LNHDA, CDR2 SQIVND (reference sequence). The CDR3, as DNA: TGTGCCAGTAGCACACAGCGGAATGAAAAACTGTTTTTT. This sequence encodes CASSTQRNEKLFF.

The rearrangement uses TRBV4-1 and TRBJ2-7, with 8 bases aligning to TRBD2. In germline, CDR1 is MGHRA, CDR2 YSYEKL. This CDR3 comprises 15 residues. The junction had 7 bases not matched to a gene; V was cut back by 0 bases and J by 6 bases. This CDR3 is CASSQEPAGVGEQYF. CDR3 DNA: TGCGCCAGCAGCCAAGAACCAGCGGGGGTTGGCGAGCAGTACTTC.

V gene TRBV20-1 combines with J gene TRBJ1-1, with D possibly TRBD1 on 6 matching bases. The V and J ends lost 5 bases and 1 base respectively, with 14 bases between them. The CDR3 is 14 amino acids. Per germline, CDR1 DFQATT and CDR2 SNEGSKA (reference sequence). The CDR3 is CSAVPGTTNTEAFF. CDR3 DNA sequence: TGCAGTGCTGTCCCCGGGACAACGAACACTGAAGCTTTCTTT.

This clonotype turned up a few times. The gene calls are TRBV2 and TRBJ2-7, with a weak D call TRBD2 (7 bases). The CDR3 totals 14 residues. CDR1 is SNHLY and CDR2 is FYNNEI in the germline V gene. Trimming removed 1 base from V and 6 bases from J, with 13 bases in between. The CDR3 loop is CASSEEGGLLEQYF. DNA for the CDR3: TGTGCCAGCAGTGAAGAGGGGGGGCTACTCGAGCAGTACTTC.

This clonotype occurred a few times. This chain links TRBV18 with TRBJ2-3; D remains ambiguous. From germline, CDR1 is KGHSH and CDR2 LQKENI. V gave up 2 bases and J gave up 3 bases, with 6 bases separating them. The CDR3 has 13 amino acids. The CDR3 loop reads CASSPSQTDTQYF. The CDR3 DNA is TGTGCCAGCTCACCATCCCAGACAGATACGCAGTATTTT.

This clonotype was seen only a few times. The rearrangement joins TRBV5-1 to TRBJ2-2, with D tentatively TRBD1 (6 bases). Germline V gene sequence: CDR1 SGHRS, CDR2 YFSETQ. The CDR3 length is 14 residues. V was cut by 6 bases and J by 5 bases, with 14 bases left in between. CDR3 nucleotides: TGCGCCAGCACCCTTCACAGGGAGACCGGGGAGCTGTTTTTT. Amino acid sequence: CASTLHRETGELFF.

The rearrangement uses TRBV5-1 and TRBJ2-3; 7 bases map to TRBD2. In germline, CDR1 is SGHRS, CDR2 YFSETQ. The CDR3 sequence is 17 residues long. The V segment lost 2 bases and the J segment 5 bases; nucleotides outside the gene matches: 14. CDR3 nucleotides: TGCGCCAGCAGCTTCTGGACTAGGGGTGATGCGGTAGATACGCAGTATTTT. Protein product: CASSFWTRGDAVDTQYF.

V usage is TRBV3-1 and J usage is TRBJ1-3; the D is unclear. The V end lost 0 bases, the J end lost 0 bases, and 6 bases lay between the germline ends. The CDR3 extends over 15 amino acids. CDR1 and CDR2 (germline): LGHDT, YNNKEL (reference sequence). Here the CDR3 DNA reads TGTGCCAGCAGCCAAGATGGCGGCTCTGGAAACACCATATATTTT. This codes for CASSQDGGSGNTIYF. The full variable domain, in which reference TRBV3-1 and TRBJ1-3 provide the parts outside the CDR3, is DTAVSQTPKYLVTQMGNDKSIKCEQNLGHDTMYWYKQDSKKFLKIMFSYNNKELIINETVPNRFSPKSPDKAHLNLHINSLELGDSAVYFCASSQDGGSGNTIYFGEGSWLTVV.

This clonotype was recorded a few times. V usage is TRBV4-1 and J usage is TRBJ2-2, with unresolved D. CDR3 size: 15 residues. CDR1 and CDR2 from the germline V gene are MGHRA and YSYEKL. Trimming took 1 base from V and 0 from J, leaving 6 bases between them. This CDR3 is CASSQVATNTGELFF. The CDR3 bases are TGCGCCAGCAGCCAAGTGGCCACGAACACCGGGGAGCTGTTTTTT.

This clonotype was seen a few times. V and J are TRBV2 and TRBJ2-1; D unresolved. The CDR3 length is 13 residues. From germline, CDR1 is SNHLY and CDR2 FYNNEI. Trimming took 5 bases from V and 10 from J, leaving 15 bases between them. The CDR3 nucleotides read TGTGCCAGCAGTCGGACCCGATCGGGCGAGCAGTTCTTC. Its translation: CASSRTRSGEQFF.

The chain uses TRBV7-9 and TRBJ2-6; D is perhaps TRBD2 (5 bases). CDR3 length equals 16 residues. The V end lost 3 bases, the J end lost 0 bases, and 9 bases lay between the germline ends. Looked up from germline, CDR1 is SEHNR and CDR2 is FQNEAQ (reference sequence). Here the CDR3 DNA reads TGTGCCAGCAGCTTGTGGAGGAGCTCTGGGGCCAACGTCCTGACTTTC. It yields the protein CASSLWRSSGANVLTF.

Of note for this clonotype: The junction departs from germline at one end; a sequencing error may be responsible. The V call is TRBV10-2, the J call TRBJ2-4, with D possibly matching TRBD1 (6 bases). This CDR3 contains 15 residues. CDR1 is WSHSY, CDR2 SAAADI, per germline. CDR3 coding DNA: TGCGCCAGTAGTGGGGGCGAGGGAGACAAAAACATTCAGTACTTC. Translated, it gives CASSGGEGDKNIQYF.

This clonotype occurred a few times. The J gene is TRBJ1-6, the V gene TRBV5-4, with TRBD1 matching 8 bases. This CDR3 region has 17 residues. Trimming took 4 bases from V and 7 from J; bases not matched to a gene: 13. Germline V gene sequence: CDR1 SGHNT, CDR2 YYREEE (reference sequence). In nucleotides, the CDR3 is TGTGCCAGCAGCAACGGACAGGGTAATGGAAGGAATTCACCCCTCCACTTT. The encoded protein is CASSNGQGNGRNSPLHF.

This clonotype occurred a few times. This chain joins TRBV20-1 and TRBJ2-7, with D perhaps TRBD1 (6 bases). The CDR3 is 15 amino acids. The V gene lost 0 bases and the J gene lost 5 bases, with 17 bases spanning the gap. Germline CDR1 is DFQATT and CDR2 is SNEGSKA (reference sequence). The CDR3 nucleotides are TGCAGTGCTAGAGATATGGGGGCCGGTCCCCACGAGCAGTACGTC. It is translated as CSARDMGAGPHEQYV.

This clonotype was recorded a few times. The V gene is TRBV9, the J gene TRBJ2-3, with 10 bases lining up with TRBD2. V dropped 5 bases and J dropped 5; count of bases not matched to a gene: 11. Germline V gives CDR1 SGDLS, CDR2 YYNGEE. The CDR3 consists of 16 residues. The CDR3 sequence: CASSGPAGGQGDTQYF. The CDR3 DNA reads as TGTGCCAGCAGTGGTCCAGCGGGGGGGCAGGGAGATACGCAGTATTTT. The complete variable domain, with remaining parts taken from reference TRBV9 and TRBJ2-3, reads DSGVTQTPKHLITATGQRVTLRCSPRSGDLSVYWYQQSLDQGLQFLIQYYNGEERAKGNILERFSAQQFPDLHSELNLSSLELGDSALYFCASSGPAGGQGDTQYFGPGTRLTVL.

This clonotype has just a few counts. This chain joins TRBV15 and TRBJ1-1, with D tentatively TRBD1 (5 bases). CDR1 LNHNV and CDR2 YYDKDF come from the germline V gene (reference sequence). V was cut by 0 bases and J by 6 bases, with 11 bases left in between. This CDR3 has 14 residues. The CDR3 loop is CATSRDLGAAEAFF. For the CDR3, the DNA is TGTGCCACCAGCAGAGATCTAGGGGCCGCTGAAGCTTTCTTT.

In this sample, this clonotype turned up many times. This sequence joins TRBV7-9 and TRBJ1-1; D is unresolved. The V end lost 2 bases, the J end lost 3 bases, and 10 bases lay between the germline ends. The CDR3 length is 14 residues. Germline V gene sequence: CDR1 SEHNR, CDR2 FQNEAQ (reference sequence). CDR3 coding DNA: TGTGCCAGCAGCTTACAGGCCGGAGACACTGAAGCTTTCTTT. It yields the protein CASSLQAGDTEAFF. Based on the CDR3 plus reference TRBV7-9 and TRBJ1-1, the full variable domain is DTGVSQNPRHKITKRGQNVTFRCDPISEHNRLYWYRQTLGQGPEFLTYFQNEAQLEKSRLLSDRFSAERPKGSFSTLEIQRTEQGDSAMYLCASSLQAGDTEAFFGQGTRLTVV.

This clonotype was found once. The chain links TRBV20-1 to TRBJ2-7; D uncertain. CDR1 is DFQATT and CDR2 is SNEGSKA in the germline V gene (reference sequence). This CDR3 has 13 amino acids. V was pared by 6 bases and J by 0 bases, with 12 bases between. As DNA, the CDR3 is TGCAGTGCCCTGGGTCAGCCCTCCTACGAGCAGTACTTC. This encodes CSALGQPSYEQYF.

The chain carries TRBV5-1 and TRBJ2-2, with unresolved D. CDR1 SGHRS and CDR2 YFSETQ come from the germline V gene. V dropped 2 bases and J dropped 5 bases, with 7 bases sitting between them. This CDR3 is 13 amino acids long. CDR3 bases: TGCGCCAGCAGCTTCGTGGGAACCGGGGAGCTGTTTTTT. Its translation: CASSFVGTGELFF.

V usage is TRBV7-3 and J usage is TRBJ2-3, with 7 bases aligning to TRBD2. CDR1 SGHTA and CDR2 FQGTGA come from the germline V gene. After removal of 2 bases from V and 0 bases from J, the junction contained 5 bases not matched to a gene. This CDR3 region has 16 residues. The CDR3, as DNA: TGTGCCAGCAGCTTAGGGGCTAGCGGAAGCACAGATACGCAGTATTTT. This codes for CASSLGASGSTDTQYF.

CDR3 in amino acids: CSARDPRLQETQYF. CDR3 DNA: TGCAGTGCTAGAGATCCCAGGCTCCAAGAGACCCAGTACTTC. This chain uses TRBV20-1 with TRBJ2-5; D gene uncertain. The CDR3 is 14 amino acids. Germline V CDR1 and CDR2: DFQATT, SNEGSKA (reference sequence). Trimming shortened V by 0 bases and J by 1 base, and 9 bases separated the two germline ends.

As to this clonotype: One end of the junction does not line up with germline, which may come from a read error. The chain is built from TRBV5-1 and TRBJ1-2; maybe TRBD1 (5 bases). Germline-derived CDR1 and CDR2 are SGHRS and YFSETQ. This CDR3 contains 13 residues. The CDR3 here is CASSFGTFDVSYF. CDR3 in DNA: TGCGCCAGCAGCTTCGGGACTTTCGACGTCTCTTACTTC.

The V and J genes are TRBV11-2 and TRBJ2-3; 8 nucleotides align to TRBD2. The CDR3 is made up of 13 amino acids. CDR1 is SGHAT, CDR2 FQNNGV, per germline. Trimming cost V 6 bases and J 7 bases; bases outside gene matches: 6. CDR3 DNA sequence: TGTGCCAGCAGGTTGATTAGCGGGAATACGCAGTATTTT. Translation: CASRLISGNTQYF.

J is TRBJ2-7 and V is TRBV28; D is unresolved. The CDR3 covers 13 residues. The germline CDR1 and CDR2 sequences are MDHEN and SYDVKM. V lost 5 bases, J lost 2 bases, and 10 bases lay in between. The CDR3 loop is CASSQAPTYEQYV. The CDR3 bases are TGTGCCAGCAGTCAAGCTCCTACCTACGAGCAGTACGTC.

V and J are TRBV5-4 and TRBJ2-5; 9 bases match TRBD2. Per the germline V gene, CDR1 is SGHNT and CDR2 is YYREEE (reference sequence). The CDR3 extends over 14 amino acids. V lost 1 base and J lost 5; bases outside the gene matches: 3. CDR3 region: CASSLIAGDETQYF. CDR3 nucleotides: TGTGCCAGCAGCTTGATAGCGGGGGATGAGACCCAGTACTTC.

This clonotype was seen a handful of times. V is TRBV27 and J is TRBJ2-3, with a tentative D call TRBD2 (6 bases). V lost 1 base and J 2 bases, leaving 7 bases between the germline ends. This CDR3 has 14 residues. Germline values: CDR1 MNHEY, CDR2 SMNVEV (reference sequence). CDR3 region: CASSLWGVTDTQYF. In DNA, the CDR3 is TGTGCCAGCAGTTTATGGGGGGTCACAGATACGCAGTATTTT.

This clonotype was seen a handful of times. The rearrangement links TRBV11-2 to TRBJ2-7; possibly TRBD1 for D (6 bases). Germline CDR1 SGHAT, CDR2 FQNNGV. The CDR3 runs 16 residues. V lost 2 bases and J lost 5, with 19 bases in between. CDR3 in amino acids: CASSLPLGTGTHEQYV. For the CDR3, the DNA is TGTGCCAGCAGCTTACCTCTAGGAACAGGGACCCACGAGCAGTACGTC.

This clonotype was seen a few times. V usage is TRBV5-1 and J usage is TRBJ2-1; D gene unclear. The CDR3 covers 15 residues. Per the germline V gene, CDR1 is SGHRS and CDR2 is YFSETQ. V shed 3 bases and J shed 0 bases, with 10 bases lying between them. CDR3 nucleotide sequence: TGCGCCAGCAGCTCCCACCCGAGCTCCTACAATGAGCAGTTCTTC. Translated, it gives CASSSHPSSYNEQFF.